This entry describes one TCR beta chain. Time point denoted: persistent/refractory GD, antithyroid drugs over 5 years with positive TRAb. PBMC-derived RNA was used for the TCR library. This record comes from a study of regulatory T cells in long-lasting Graves disease. Arm-PCR of CDR3 regions and iRepertoire HTBI primers were used to build TCR beta libraries. TCRdb passed the multiplex PCR reads through MiXCR, listing each CDR3 protein once. Here the sample spans approximately 350,000 distinct CDR3 sequences, more than 20% being singletons. With 6 bases removed from V and 2 bases from J, the gap between germline ends came to 11 bases. The CDR3 contains 13 residues. Germline V gene sequence: CDR1 LNHDA, CDR2 SQIVND (reference sequence).

This TCR was sampled from a woman in her thirties or forties with Graves disease. Sample: peripheral blood mononuclear cells (PBMCs), taken when the disease was refractory, from a patient treated with antithyroid drugs. The J gene is TRBJ2-7, the V gene TRBV19; the D is unclear. The CDR3 nucleotides are TGTGCCAGTAGCCCGACACCTACCTACGAGCAGTACTTC. Translation gives CASSPTPTYEQYF.